This is a list of T cell receptor beta chains from one sample in a study of post-analysis software for immune sequencing data. TCRdb itself ran the PCR reads through MiXCR, one entry per CDR3 protein. The table has about 540,000 distinct CDR3 sequences, 34% seen once; the top ten hold 4.5% to 7.5%. The sample taken for sequencing was blood. Source of these receptors: a girl under 18 with multiple sclerosis. CDR3s include the opening cysteine and the closing phenylalanine or tryptophan. The order of the fields is clone size, J gene, D gene, V gene, CDR3 length, CDR3 DNA, CDR3 protein. A D gene is named only where the DNA matches it firmly. Expanded clones are given a class, and other clones once, few, many or no size at all.

clone size: NA; J gene: TRBJ2-5; D gene: NA; V gene: TRBV6-5; CDR3 length: 11; CDR3 DNA: TGTGCCAGCGGGACCATGGAGACCCAGTACTTC; CDR3 protein: CASGTMETQYF
clone size: NA; J gene: TRBJ2-3; D gene: TRBD2; V gene: TRBV7-2; CDR3 length: 17; CDR3 DNA: TGTGCCAGCAGCTTAGCGCGGGCTAGCGGGGGCACAGATACGCAGTATTTT; CDR3 protein: CASSLARASGGTDTQYF
clone size: NA; J gene: TRBJ2-3; D gene: NA; V gene: TRBV29-1; CDR3 length: 15; CDR3 DNA: TGCAGCGTTGGAACAGGCCAGGGTCTGACAGATACGCAGTATTTT; CDR3 protein: CSVGTGQGLTDTQYF
clone size: NA; J gene: TRBJ2-6; D gene: NA; V gene: TRBV5-6; CDR3 length: 16; CDR3 DNA: TGTGCCAGCAGCTCCCCGGGAACCTCTGGGGCCAACGTCCTGACTTTC; CDR3 protein: CASSSPGTSGANVLTF
clone size: few; J gene: TRBJ1-2; D gene: NA; V gene: TRBV6-5; CDR3 length: 13; CDR3 DNA: TGTGCCAGCAGTCCCCCAGGGAGAAATGGCTACACCTTC; CDR3 protein: CASSPPGRNGYTF
clone size: few; J gene: TRBJ1-2; D gene: NA; V gene: TRBV7-9; CDR3 length: 14; CDR3 DNA: TGTGCCAGCAGCTCATGGGGACCGAGCTATGGCTACACCTTC; CDR3 protein: CASSSWGPSYGYTF
clone size: NA; J gene: TRBJ2-5; D gene: TRBD2; V gene: TRBV5-1; CDR3 length: 15; CDR3 DNA: TGCGCCAGCAGCTTGGGGGCTAGCGGTCGGGAGACCCAGTACTTC; CDR3 protein: CASSLGASGRETQYF
clone size: NA; J gene: TRBJ2-7; D gene: TRBD1; V gene: TRBV6-5; CDR3 length: 14; CDR3 DNA: TGTGCCAGCAGTTACTCGGGACAGCCCTACGAGCAGTACTTC; CDR3 protein: CASSYSGQPYEQYF
clone size: NA; J gene: TRBJ2-1; D gene: TRBD2; V gene: TRBV6-2/TRBV6-3; CDR3 length: 12; CDR3 DNA: TGTGCCTGCACTAGGACTAGCGGTGAGCAGTTCTTC; CDR3 protein: CACTRTSGEQFF
clone size: few; J gene: TRBJ1-1; D gene: NA; V gene: TRBV12-3/TRBV12-4; CDR3 length: 12; CDR3 DNA: TGTGCCAGCATCCCTCCCTTGCGTGAAGCTTTCTTT; CDR3 protein: CASIPPLREAFF
clone size: NA; J gene: TRBJ2-5; D gene: TRBD2; V gene: TRBV13; CDR3 length: 19; CDR3 DNA: TGTGCCAGCAGCTTATGGGGCTCTAGCGGGGGTTCTCGAAAAGAGACCCAGTACTTC; CDR3 protein: CASSLWGSSGGSRKETQYF
clone size: NA; J gene: TRBJ2-7; D gene: NA; V gene: TRBV5-1; CDR3 length: 14; CDR3 DNA: TGCGCCAGCAGCTTGGTGAACGTAACCTACGAGCAGTACTTC; CDR3 protein: CASSLVNVTYEQYF
clone size: few; J gene: TRBJ2-3; D gene: NA; V gene: TRBV5-1; CDR3 length: 16; CDR3 DNA: TGCGCCAGCAGCTACCTAGGGAGGGGGGCCCCAGATACGCAGTATTTT; CDR3 protein: CASSYLGRGAPDTQYF
clone size: NA; J gene: TRBJ2-1; D gene: TRBD1; V gene: TRBV6-5; CDR3 length: 16; CDR3 DNA: TGTGCCAGCCTAAGTACAGGGGGTGGGTCCTACAATGAGCAGTTCTTC; CDR3 protein: CASLSTGGGSYNEQFF
clone size: few; J gene: TRBJ2-3; D gene: TRBD1; V gene: TRBV10-3; CDR3 length: 14; CDR3 DNA: TGTGCCATCAGTCCCCGGGACAGGGGCGATACGCAGTATTTT; CDR3 protein: CAISPRDRGDTQYF
clone size: NA; J gene: TRBJ1-2; D gene: TRBD1; V gene: TRBV4-1; CDR3 length: 15; CDR3 DNA: TGCGCCAGCAGCCCAGAACTTGACAGGGACTATGGCTACACCTTC; CDR3 protein: CASSPELDRDYGYTF
clone size: NA; J gene: TRBJ2-1; D gene: TRBD2; V gene: TRBV28; CDR3 length: 16; CDR3 DNA: TGTGCCAGCAGCCCTCATAGCGGGGCCCTTAAGGATGAGCAGTTCTTC; CDR3 protein: CASSPHSGALKDEQFF
clone size: few; J gene: TRBJ2-7; D gene: TRBD2; V gene: TRBV20-1; CDR3 length: 12; CDR3 DNA: TGCAGTGCTACCCGTACAGCGGGAGAGCAGTACTTC; CDR3 protein: CSATRTAGEQYF
clone size: NA; J gene: TRBJ2-5; D gene: TRBD2; V gene: TRBV6-4; CDR3 length: 15; CDR3 DNA: TGTGCCAGCAGTGACTCTAGCGGGGGGCAAGAGACCCAGTACTTC; CDR3 protein: CASSDSSGGQETQYF
clone size: NA; J gene: TRBJ1-1; D gene: NA; V gene: TRBV4-1; CDR3 length: 15; CDR3 DNA: TGCGCCAGCAGCCAAGATCTTACCGTGAACACTGAAGCTTTCTTT; CDR3 protein: CASSQDLTVNTEAFF
clone size: NA; J gene: TRBJ1-2; D gene: NA; V gene: TRBV7-2; CDR3 length: 14; CDR3 DNA: TGTGCCAGCAGCTTACCGGGACTGCTCTATGGCTACACCTTC; CDR3 protein: CASSLPGLLYGYTF
clone size: NA; J gene: TRBJ1-5; D gene: NA; V gene: TRBV4-1; CDR3 length: 16; CDR3 DNA: TGCGCCACCCGGAGAATCCATGGCGGGGAAGGGCAGCCCCAGCATTTT; CDR3 protein: CATRRIHGGEGQPQHF
clone size: NA; J gene: TRBJ1-6; D gene: NA; V gene: TRBV5-1; CDR3 length: 14; CDR3 DNA: TGCGCCAGCAGCTTAGACGGGGGTGATTCACCCCTCCACTTT; CDR3 protein: CASSLDGGDSPLHF
clone size: many; J gene: TRBJ2-5; D gene: NA; V gene: TRBV6-5; CDR3 length: 13; CDR3 DNA: TGTGCCAGCAGTTACAGAACCCAAGAGACCCAGTACTTC; CDR3 protein: CASSYRTQETQYF
clone size: NA; J gene: TRBJ1-1; D gene: NA; V gene: TRBV2; CDR3 length: 14; CDR3 DNA: TGTGCCAGCAGTGGCAGGGCCAGAAACACTGAAGCTTTCTTT; CDR3 protein: CASSGRARNTEAFF
clone size: NA; J gene: TRBJ2-5; D gene: NA; V gene: TRBV11-1; CDR3 length: 13; CDR3 DNA: TGTGCCAGCAGCTTACAGGGGTGGCAGACCCAGTACTTC; CDR3 protein: CASSLQGWQTQYF
clone size: NA; J gene: TRBJ1-3; D gene: NA; V gene: TRBV28; CDR3 length: 16; CDR3 DNA: TGTGCCAGCAGTCCTAGCGGGGGTCCCTCTGGAAACACCATATATTTT; CDR3 protein: CASSPSGGPSGNTIYF
clone size: NA; J gene: TRBJ2-5; D gene: NA; V gene: TRBV7-9; CDR3 length: 16; CDR3 DNA: TGTGCCAGCAGCTTAGCGTACGGCCAGTACCAAGAGACCCAGTACTTC; CDR3 protein: CASSLAYGQYQETQYF
clone size: NA; J gene: TRBJ1-2; D gene: TRBD1; V gene: TRBV29-1; CDR3 length: 13; CDR3 DNA: TGCAGCGTTGGGAACAGGGGCAACTATGGCTACACCTTC; CDR3 protein: CSVGNRGNYGYTF
clone size: NA; J gene: TRBJ1-3; D gene: NA; V gene: TRBV4-1; CDR3 length: 12; CDR3 DNA: TGCGCCAGCAGCCCTACAGGGAACACCATATATTTT; CDR3 protein: CASSPTGNTIYF
clone size: NA; J gene: TRBJ1-4; D gene: NA; V gene: TRBV6-6; CDR3 length: 14; CDR3 DNA: TGTGCCGGCAGCGAGGGGGTATCTAATGAAAAACTGTTTTTT; CDR3 protein: CAGSEGVSNEKLFF
clone size: NA; J gene: TRBJ2-3; D gene: TRBD2; V gene: TRBV9; CDR3 length: 19; CDR3 DNA: TGTGCCAGCAGCACTCCTACCGGGACTAGCGGGTGGGGCACAGATACGCAGTATTTT; CDR3 protein: CASSTPTGTSGWGTDTQYF
clone size: NA; J gene: TRBJ1-5; D gene: TRBD1; V gene: TRBV2; CDR3 length: 14; CDR3 DNA: TGTGCCAGCAGACAGGGGAATAGCAATCAGCCCCAGCATTTT; CDR3 protein: CASRQGNSNQPQHF
clone size: NA; J gene: TRBJ2-3; D gene: TRBD2; V gene: TRBV20-1; CDR3 length: 19; CDR3 DNA: TGCAGTGCTAGAGATCCTAACGCCCCGGGACTAGCGGACACAGATACGCAGTATTTT; CDR3 protein: CSARDPNAPGLADTDTQYF
clone size: NA; J gene: TRBJ1-5; D gene: TRBD1; V gene: TRBV20-1; CDR3 length: 12; CDR3 DNA: TGCAGTGCCAGAGACAGGGGGCAGCCCCAGCATTTT; CDR3 protein: CSARDRGQPQHF
clone size: NA; J gene: TRBJ1-4; D gene: NA; V gene: TRBV10-3; CDR3 length: 15; CDR3 DNA: TGTGCCATCAGTTCCGAAGGTGCAACTAATGAAAAACTGTTTTTT; CDR3 protein: CAISSEGATNEKLFF
clone size: NA; J gene: TRBJ2-1; D gene: TRBD1; V gene: TRBV20-1; CDR3 length: 13; CDR3 DNA: TGCAGTGCTAGGGACAGGACGGGGAATGAGCAGTTCTTC; CDR3 protein: CSARDRTGNEQFF
clone size: NA; J gene: TRBJ2-5; D gene: NA; V gene: TRBV12-3/TRBV12-4; CDR3 length: 15; CDR3 DNA: TGTGCCAGCACCCTTGGAGCGGACGGGAAAGAGACCCAGTACTTC; CDR3 protein: CASTLGADGKETQYF
clone size: NA; J gene: TRBJ1-1; D gene: NA; V gene: TRBV20-1; CDR3 length: 11; CDR3 DNA: TGCAGTGCTAGAAGGGGGGATGAAGCTTTCTTT; CDR3 protein: CSARRGDEAFF
clone size: NA; J gene: TRBJ2-1; D gene: NA; V gene: TRBV5-1; CDR3 length: 15; CDR3 DNA: TGCGCCAGCAGCCCGGAGCAGGGCTCCTACAATGAGCAGTTCTTC; CDR3 protein: CASSPEQGSYNEQFF
clone size: NA; J gene: TRBJ2-3; D gene: NA; V gene: TRBV5-1; CDR3 length: 16; CDR3 DNA: TGCGCCAGCAGCTTGGAACCGGTCAGCGGCACAGATACGCAGTATTTT; CDR3 protein: CASSLEPVSGTDTQYF
clone size: once; J gene: TRBJ2-1; D gene: TRBD2; V gene: TRBV15; CDR3 length: 18; CDR3 DNA: TGTGCCACCAGCAGAGCCTTAACAAGTGGGACTAGCTACAATGAGCGGTTCTTC; CDR3 protein: CATSRALTSGTSYNERFF
clone size: few; J gene: TRBJ2-3; D gene: NA; V gene: TRBV9; CDR3 length: 16; CDR3 DNA: TGTGCCAGCAGCGCTACCGGGCCCCCCGGCCCAGATACGCAGTATTTT; CDR3 protein: CASSATGPPGPDTQYF
clone size: NA; J gene: TRBJ2-3; D gene: NA; V gene: TRBV12-3/TRBV12-4; CDR3 length: 14; CDR3 DNA: TGTGCCAGCAGTAGCAGGGTTGCGACAGATACGCAGTATTTT; CDR3 protein: CASSSRVATDTQYF
clone size: NA; J gene: TRBJ2-3; D gene: TRBD2; V gene: TRBV10-3; CDR3 length: 15; CDR3 DNA: TGTGCCGTCAGGCCCACTAGCGGGGAAGCAGATACGCAGTATTTT; CDR3 protein: CAVRPTSGEADTQYF
clone size: NA; J gene: TRBJ1-2; D gene: TRBD1; V gene: TRBV6-5; CDR3 length: 14; CDR3 DNA: TGTGCCAGCAGGGAGGACAGGGGCATCTATGGCTACACCTTC; CDR3 protein: CASREDRGIYGYTF
clone size: once; J gene: TRBJ1-1; D gene: NA; V gene: TRBV6-2/TRBV6-3; CDR3 length: 13; CDR3 DNA: TGTGCCAGCAGTGACTGGAAGAGAACTGAAGCTTTCTTT; CDR3 protein: CASSDWKRTEAFF
clone size: NA; J gene: TRBJ2-7; D gene: NA; V gene: TRBV11-2; CDR3 length: 13; CDR3 DNA: TGTGCCAGCAGCCGGGGATGGGGCTACGAGCAGTACTTC; CDR3 protein: CASSRGWGYEQYF